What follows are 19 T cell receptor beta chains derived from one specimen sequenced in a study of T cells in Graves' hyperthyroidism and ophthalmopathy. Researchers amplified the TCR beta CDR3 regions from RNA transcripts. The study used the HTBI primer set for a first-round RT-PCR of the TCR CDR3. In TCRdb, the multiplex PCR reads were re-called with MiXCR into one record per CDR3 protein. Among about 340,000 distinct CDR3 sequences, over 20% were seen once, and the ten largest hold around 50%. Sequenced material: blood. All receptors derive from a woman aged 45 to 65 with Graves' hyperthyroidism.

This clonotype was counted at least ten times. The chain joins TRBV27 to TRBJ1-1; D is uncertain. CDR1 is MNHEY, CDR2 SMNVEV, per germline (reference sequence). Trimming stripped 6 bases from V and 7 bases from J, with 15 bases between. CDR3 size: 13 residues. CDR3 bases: TGTGCCAGCAGCCGGGGAGGCAAGGGTGAAGCTTTCTTT. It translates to CASSRGGKGEAFF.

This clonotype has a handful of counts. The CDR3 nucleotides are TGCAGTGCTAAGGTTGGGGGGTCTGGAAACACCATATATTTT. This translates into CSAKVGGSGNTIYF. The V and J genes are TRBV20-1 and TRBJ1-3; D is perhaps TRBD1 (5 bases). This CDR3 has 14 amino acids. Per germline, CDR1 DFQATT and CDR2 SNEGSKA (reference sequence). V was trimmed by 4 bases and J by 1 base, leaving 11 bases between them.

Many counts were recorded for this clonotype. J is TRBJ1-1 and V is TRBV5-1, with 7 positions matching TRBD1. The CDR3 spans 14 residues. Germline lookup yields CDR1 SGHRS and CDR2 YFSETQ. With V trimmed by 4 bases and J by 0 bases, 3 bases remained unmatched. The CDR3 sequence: CASSVGQLNTEAFF. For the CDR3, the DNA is TGCGCCAGCAGCGTGGGACAGCTGAACACTGAAGCTTTCTTT.

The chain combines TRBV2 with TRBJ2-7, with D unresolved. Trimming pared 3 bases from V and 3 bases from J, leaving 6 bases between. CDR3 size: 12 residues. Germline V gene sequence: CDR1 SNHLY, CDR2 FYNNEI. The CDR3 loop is CASSEHHYEQYF. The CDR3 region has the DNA TGTGCCAGCAGTGAGCATCACTACGAGCAGTACTTC. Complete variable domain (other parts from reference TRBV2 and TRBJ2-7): EPEVTQTPSHQVTQMGQEVILRCVPISNHLYFYWYRQILGQKVEFLVSFYNNEISEKSEIFDDQFSVERPDGSNFTLKIRSTKLEDSAMYFCASSEHHYEQYFGPGTRLTVT.

CDR3 loop: CAWSGASGKYNEQFF. As DNA, the CDR3 is TGTGCCTGGAGTGGGGCTAGCGGAAAATACAATGAGCAGTTCTTC. This chain uses TRBV30 with TRBJ2-1, with 7 bases lining up with TRBD2. There are 15 residues in the CDR3. Trimming at V came to 1 base and at J to 4 bases, leaving 7 bases not matched to a gene. Germline loops: CDR1 GTSNPN, CDR2 SVGIG (reference sequence). The entire variable domain, with the rest obtained from reference TRBV30 and TRBJ2-1, is as follows: SQTIHQWPATLVQPVGSPLSLECTVEGTSNPNLYWYRQAAGRGLQLLFYSVGIGQISSEVPQNLSASRPQDRQFILSSKKLLLSDSGFYLCAWSGASGKYNEQFFGPGTRLTVL.

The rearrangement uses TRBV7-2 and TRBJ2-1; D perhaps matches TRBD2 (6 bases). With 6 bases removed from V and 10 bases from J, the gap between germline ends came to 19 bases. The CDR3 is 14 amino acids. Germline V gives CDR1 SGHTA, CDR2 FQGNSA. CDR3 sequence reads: CASSTYPAGGEQFF. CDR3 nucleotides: TGTGCCAGCAGTACTTACCCAGCGGGCGGCGAGCAGTTCTTC.

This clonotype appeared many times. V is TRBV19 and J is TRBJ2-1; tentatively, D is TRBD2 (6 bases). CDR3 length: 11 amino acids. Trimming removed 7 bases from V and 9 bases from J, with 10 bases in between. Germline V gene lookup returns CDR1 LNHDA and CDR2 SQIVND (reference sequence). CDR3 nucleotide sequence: TGTGCCAGTACCGGGAGTGCTGAGCAGTTCTTC. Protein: CASTGSAEQFF.

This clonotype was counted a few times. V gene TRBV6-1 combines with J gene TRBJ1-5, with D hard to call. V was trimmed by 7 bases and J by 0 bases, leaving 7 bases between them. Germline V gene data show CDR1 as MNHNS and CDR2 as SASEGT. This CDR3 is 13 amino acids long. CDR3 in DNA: TGTGCCAGCACCAGTTATAGCAATCAGCCCCAGCATTTT. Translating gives CASTSYSNQPQHF.

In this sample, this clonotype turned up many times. CDR3 residues: CASSFGQYQETQYF. Here the CDR3 DNA reads TGTGCCAGCAGCTTTGGACAGTACCAAGAGACCCAGTACTTC. This chain joins TRBV11-2 and TRBJ2-5; D might be TRBD1 (6 bases). Trimming shortened V by 3 bases and J by 0 bases, and 8 bases separated the two germline ends. CDR1 and CDR2 from the germline V gene are SGHAT and FQNNGV. The CDR3 runs to 14 residues.

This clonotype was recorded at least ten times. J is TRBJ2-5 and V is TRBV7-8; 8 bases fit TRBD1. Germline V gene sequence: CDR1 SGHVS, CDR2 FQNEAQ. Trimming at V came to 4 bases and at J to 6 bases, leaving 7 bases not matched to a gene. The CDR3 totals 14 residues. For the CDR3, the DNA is TGTGCCAGCAGCTCAGTGAGGACAGGGCAGACCCAGTACTTC. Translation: CASSSVRTGQTQYF.

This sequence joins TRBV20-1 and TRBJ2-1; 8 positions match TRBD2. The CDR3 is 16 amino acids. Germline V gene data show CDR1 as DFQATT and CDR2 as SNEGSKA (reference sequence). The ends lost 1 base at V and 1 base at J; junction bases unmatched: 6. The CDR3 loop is CSARGSGGPSYNEQFF. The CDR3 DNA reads TGCAGTGCTAGAGGGTCGGGAGGGCCTTCCTACAATGAGCAGTTCTTC.

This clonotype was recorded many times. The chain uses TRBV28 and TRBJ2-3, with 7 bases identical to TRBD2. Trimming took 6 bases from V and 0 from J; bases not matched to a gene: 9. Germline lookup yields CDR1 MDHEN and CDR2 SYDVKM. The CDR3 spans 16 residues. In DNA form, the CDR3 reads TGTGCCAGCAGAACTTGGGCTAGCGGCAGCACAGATACGCAGTATTTT. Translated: CASRTWASGSTDTQYF. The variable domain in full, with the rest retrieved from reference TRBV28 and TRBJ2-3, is DVKVTQSSRYLVKRTGEKVFLECVQDMDHENMFWYRQDPGLGLRLIYFSYDVKMKEKGDIPEGYSVSREKKERFSLILESASTNQTSMYLCASRTWASGSTDTQYFGPGTRLTVL.

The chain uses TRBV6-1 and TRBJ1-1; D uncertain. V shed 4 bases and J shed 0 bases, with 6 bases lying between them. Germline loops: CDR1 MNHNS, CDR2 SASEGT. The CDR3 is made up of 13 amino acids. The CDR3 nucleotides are TGTGCCAGCAGTGTGGCAGTGAACACTGAAGCTTTCTTT. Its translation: CASSVAVNTEAFF.

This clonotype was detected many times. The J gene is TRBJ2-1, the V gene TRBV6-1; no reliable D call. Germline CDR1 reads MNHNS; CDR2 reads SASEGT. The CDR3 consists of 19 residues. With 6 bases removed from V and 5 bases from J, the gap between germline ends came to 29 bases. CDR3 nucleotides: TGTGCCAGCAGGGTACTAAGGTCCAGACCTACATTTAATGACAATGAGCAGTTCTTC. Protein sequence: CASRVLRSRPTFNDNEQFF.

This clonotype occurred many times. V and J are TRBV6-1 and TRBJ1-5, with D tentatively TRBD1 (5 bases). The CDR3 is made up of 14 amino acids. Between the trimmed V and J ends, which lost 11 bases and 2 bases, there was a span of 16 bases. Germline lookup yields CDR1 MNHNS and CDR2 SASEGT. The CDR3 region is CASNPTGGNQPQHF. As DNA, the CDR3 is TGTGCCTCCAACCCGACGGGGGGCAATCAGCCCCAGCATTTT.

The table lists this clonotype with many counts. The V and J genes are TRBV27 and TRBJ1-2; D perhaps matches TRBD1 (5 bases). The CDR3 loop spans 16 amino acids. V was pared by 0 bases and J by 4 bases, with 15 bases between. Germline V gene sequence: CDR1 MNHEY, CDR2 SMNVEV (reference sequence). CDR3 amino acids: CASSLSGQGNAYGYTF. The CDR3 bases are TGTGCCAGCAGTTTATCGGGGCAGGGAAATGCCTATGGCTACACCTTC.

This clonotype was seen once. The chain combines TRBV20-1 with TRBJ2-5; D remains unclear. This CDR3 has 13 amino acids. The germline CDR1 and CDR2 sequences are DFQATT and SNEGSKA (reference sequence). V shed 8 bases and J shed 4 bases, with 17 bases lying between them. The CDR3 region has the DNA TGCAGTAACTTAAGACCCTACAGAGAGACCCAGTACTTC. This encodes CSNLRPYRETQYF.

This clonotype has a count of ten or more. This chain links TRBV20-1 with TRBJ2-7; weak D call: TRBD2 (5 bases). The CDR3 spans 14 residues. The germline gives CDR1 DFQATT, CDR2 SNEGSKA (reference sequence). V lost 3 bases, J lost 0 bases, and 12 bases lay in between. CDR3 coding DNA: TGCAGTGCTAGGTCCGGGGATTTCTCCTACGAGCAGTACTTC. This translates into CSARSGDFSYEQYF.

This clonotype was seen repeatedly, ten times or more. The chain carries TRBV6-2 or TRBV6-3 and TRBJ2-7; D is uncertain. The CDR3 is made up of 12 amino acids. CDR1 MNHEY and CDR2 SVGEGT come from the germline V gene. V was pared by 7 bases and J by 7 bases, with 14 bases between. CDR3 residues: CASTPNGFEQYF. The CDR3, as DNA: TGTGCCAGCACCCCGAATGGCTTTGAGCAGTACTTC.